Listed below are T cell receptor beta chains from one sample, sequenced in a study of blood T cell repertoires in COVID-19. TCRdb keeps only in-frame clones here, not all; method: immunoSEQ multiplex PCR. Of about 100,000 clones listed, around four fifths are singletons. The sample taken for sequencing was peripheral blood. The receptors originated from a woman between 65 and 79 years old with acute or convalescent COVID-19. CDR3s include the opening cysteine and the closing phenylalanine or tryptophan. The D gene is left open where the match is weak.

len: 15
d_gene: TRBD1
j_gene: TRBJ2-2
v_gene: TRBV27
CDR3aa: CASSSDRGHTGELFF
CDR3nt: TGTGCCAGCAGTTCGGACAGGGGACACACCGGGGAGCTGTTTTTT

len: 15
d_gene: .
j_gene: TRBJ1-4
v_gene: TRBV3-1/TRBV3-2
CDR3aa: CASSPLGGANEKLFF
CDR3nt: TGTGCCAGCAGCCCCCTTGGAGGGGCTAATGAAAAACTGTTTTTT

len: 14
d_gene: .
j_gene: TRBJ2-2
v_gene: TRBV27
CDR3aa: CASRYDYRAGELFF
CDR3nt: TGTGCCAGCAGATACGACTACAGGGCCGGGGAGCTGTTTTTT

len: 15
d_gene: .
j_gene: TRBJ2-5
v_gene: TRBV6-5
CDR3aa: CASSNGHLLGETQYF
CDR3nt: TGTGCCAGCAGTAACGGACATCTTTTGGGGGAGACCCAGTACTTC

len: 15
d_gene: .
j_gene: TRBJ1-1
v_gene: TRBV3-1/TRBV3-2
CDR3aa: CASSQVGAGARTAFF
CDR3nt: TGTGCCAGCAGCCAAGTGGGAGCGGGGGCGCGAACAGCTTTCTTT

len: 17
d_gene: TRBD1
j_gene: TRBJ1-2
v_gene: TRBV14
CDR3aa: CASSQDFGQARNYGYTF
CDR3nt: TGTGCCAGCAGCCAAGATTTCGGACAGGCAAGAAACTATGGCTACACCTTC

len: 13
d_gene: .
j_gene: TRBJ1-4
v_gene: TRBV15
CDR3aa: CATSRELNEKLFF
CDR3nt: TGTGCCACCAGCAGAGAACTAAATGAAAAACTGTTTTTT

len: 15
d_gene: .
j_gene: TRBJ1-1
v_gene: TRBV11-2
CDR3aa: CASSLEGQWNTEAFF
CDR3nt: TGTGCCAGCAGCTTAGAGGGGCAATGGAACACTGAAGCTTTCTTT

len: 10
d_gene: .
j_gene: TRBJ1-1
v_gene: TRBV30
CDR3aa: CAWETKTSFF
CDR3nt: TGTGCCTGGGAGACTAAGACGTCTTTCTTT

len: 14
d_gene: .
j_gene: TRBJ1-4
v_gene: TRBV10-3
CDR3aa: CAIRPGGTNEKLFF
CDR3nt: TGTGCCATCAGACCGGGGGGGACTAATGAAAAACTGTTTTTT